Presented here are 27 T cell receptor beta chains from one specimen sequenced in a study of T-cell reconstitution after alpha-beta-depleted transplantation in children. Preparation of the TCRbeta library was carried out with unique molecular identifiers. TCRdb recomputed calls from the PCR reads with MiXCR, one row per CDR3 protein. Among about 980,000 distinct CDR3 sequences listed, roughly 31% were seen once. The source was PBMCs, mostly from graft donor cells, collected 360 days after TCRalphabeta/CD19-depleted stem cell transplant. The receptors come from a boy under two years old who had a stem cell transplant for SCID, so the T cells may come from the graft donor.

This chain links TRBV3-1 with TRBJ2-5; D possibly matches TRBD1 or TRBD2 (5 bases each). The V end was cut by 5 bases, the J end by 0 bases, with 7 bases between. The CDR3 loop spans 13 amino acids. Germline loops: CDR1 LGHDT, CDR2 YNNKEL (reference sequence). For the CDR3, the DNA is TGTGCCAGCAGCGGGGGAAACCAAGAGACCCAGTACTTC. Amino acids: CASSGGNQETQYF.

V gene TRBV6-5 combines with J gene TRBJ2-1; D is perhaps TRBD2 (5 bases). The CDR3 runs 12 residues. Germline V gene lookup returns CDR1 MNHEY and CDR2 SVGAGI. V was cut by 7 bases and J by 5 bases, with 9 bases left in between. The CDR3 loop is CASNRADNEQFF. The CDR3 nucleotides read TGTGCCAGCAACCGAGCGGACAATGAGCAGTTCTTC.

This chain connects TRBV6-2 or TRBV6-3 to TRBJ2-5; 8 nucleotides agree with TRBD2. This CDR3 is built from 15 residues. V gave up 5 bases and J gave up 4 bases; unmatched junction bases: 9. Germline values: CDR1 MNHEY, CDR2 SVGEGT. The CDR3 DNA follows: TGTGCCAGCAGTAGTGTACGGGGGGGCCGAGAGACCCAGTACTTC. Protein sequence: CASSSVRGGRETQYF.

In its sample, this clonotype was seen a few times. The chain combines TRBV20-1 with TRBJ1-3; D uncertain. Trimming took 5 bases from V and 2 from J, leaving 13 bases between them. This CDR3 has 14 amino acids. Looked up from germline, CDR1 is DFQATT and CDR2 is SNEGSKA (reference sequence). The CDR3 sequence: CSARRFMAGNTIYF. CDR3 DNA sequence: TGCAGTGCTCGGCGCTTTATGGCTGGAAACACCATATATTTT.

The V gene is TRBV15, the J gene TRBJ1-1; no definite D call. Germline V gene sequence: CDR1 LNHNV, CDR2 YYDKDF (reference sequence). Deletions cut 2 bases from V and 0 bases from J, with 19 bases between. The CDR3 runs to 18 residues. In DNA form, the CDR3 reads TGTGCCACCAGCAGACCCCTGTGGGTCAGCCCTATGAACACTGAAGCTTTCTTT. Translated: CATSRPLWVSPMNTEAFF.

This clonotype has a handful of counts. The J gene is TRBJ2-3, the V gene TRBV7-2; D not resolved. The CDR3 is 14 amino acids. CDR1 and CDR2 from the germline V gene are SGHTA and FQGNSA. Trimming left V 4 bases short and J 6 bases short, with 14 bases between. The CDR3 loop is CASSYLGRPDTQYF. CDR3 sequence (DNA): TGTGCCAGCAGCTACCTTGGGCGGCCCGATACGCAGTATTTT.

CDR3 loop: CASSRLGGSSTDTQYF. In DNA form, the CDR3 reads TGTGCCAGCAGCCGCTTGGGGGGATCTAGCACAGATACGCAGTATTTT. The chain links TRBV27 to TRBJ2-3, with a possible D match to TRBD2 (6 bases). The germline V gene encodes CDR1 MNHEY and CDR2 SMNVEV (reference sequence). Trimming took 6 bases from V and 0 from J, leaving 16 bases between them. The CDR3 length is 16 residues.

This clonotype was found many times. The rearrangement links TRBV19 to TRBJ2-1; perhaps TRBD2 as D (5 bases). The CDR3 is made up of 16 amino acids. Trimming removed 6 bases from V and 7 bases from J, with 22 bases in between. CDR1 is LNHDA and CDR2 is SQIVND in the germline V gene (reference sequence). The CDR3 spells CASRTLDKLSGNEQFF. CDR3 DNA sequence: TGTGCCAGTAGGACACTCGACAAACTTTCGGGGAATGAGCAGTTCTTC.

The genes are TRBV7-9 and TRBJ2-1, with D unclear. The CDR3 is 14 amino acids. V was pared by 4 bases and J by 8 bases, with 15 bases between. Germline V gene data show CDR1 as SEHNR and CDR2 as FQNEAQ (reference sequence). This CDR3 is CASSSDRALDEQFF. Written as DNA, the CDR3 is TGTGCCAGCAGCTCAGACCGAGCCTTGGATGAGCAGTTCTTC.

The chain carries TRBV3-1 and TRBJ1-4, with a weak D call TRBD1 (5 bases). The V and J ends lost 0 bases and 13 bases respectively, with 18 bases between them. This CDR3 spans 15 amino acids. In germline, CDR1 is LGHDT, CDR2 YNNKEL (reference sequence). The CDR3: CASSQESQGWERLFF. The DNA of the CDR3 is TGTGCCAGCAGCCAAGAAAGCCAGGGCTGGGAGAGACTGTTTTTT.

The rearrangement links TRBV12-3 or TRBV12-4 to TRBJ2-1, with D possibly matching TRBD2 (6 bases). Between the trimmed V and J ends, which lost 3 bases and 4 bases, there was a span of 13 bases. The CDR3 has 15 residues. The CDR3 sequence is CASSLRDSPYNEQFF. CDR3 in DNA: TGTGCCAGCAGTTTGCGGGACTCACCGTACAATGAGCAGTTCTTC.

The chain is built from TRBV6-5 and TRBJ1-5; 11 bases are shared with TRBD1. Germline CDR1 reads MNHEY; CDR2 reads SVGAGI. J lost 8 bases, V lost 2 bases, and 5 bases had no gene match. This CDR3 spans 15 amino acids. The CDR3 nucleotides are TGTGCCAGCAGTTACGACGGGACAGGGGGGAAGCCCCAGCATTTT. Translated: CASSYDGTGGKPQHF.

This clonotype appeared a few times. The chain combines TRBV5-1 with TRBJ2-3; 11 nucleotides align to TRBD2. The germline CDR1 and CDR2 sequences are SGHRS and YFSETQ. The CDR3 loop spans 16 amino acids. V shed 10 bases and J 0 bases; nucleotides not matched to a gene: 10. The CDR3 region is CASSSGGPLSTDTQYF. The CDR3 nucleotides are TGCGCCTCATCTAGCGGGGGGCCTCTTAGCACAGATACGCAGTATTTT.

V gene TRBV20-1 combines with J gene TRBJ2-3; 9 nucleotides match TRBD1. V was pared by 5 bases and J by 1 base, with 4 bases of the junction left unmatched. The CDR3 is 14 amino acids. CDR1 is DFQATT and CDR2 is SNEGSKA in the germline V gene (reference sequence). CDR3 coding DNA: TGCAGTGCTCGGACAGGGGCCGGCACAGATACGCAGTATTTT. Protein: CSARTGAGTDTQYF.

This clonotype appeared many times. The CDR3 reads CASRMTEKETQYF. Written as DNA, the CDR3 is TGTGCCAGCAGGATGACAGAAAAGGAGACCCAGTACTTC. V gene TRBV25-1 combines with J gene TRBJ2-5; tentative D call: TRBD1 (5 bases). Trimming stripped 6 bases from V and 5 bases from J, with 13 bases between. The CDR3 extends over 13 amino acids. Germline assignment: CDR1 MGHDK and CDR2 SYGVNS.

This clonotype was recorded a few times. The CDR3 here is CASSQRGESEAFF. CDR3 sequence (DNA): TGTGCCAGCAGTCAAAGAGGGGAAAGTGAAGCTTTCTTT. V usage is TRBV7-8 and J usage is TRBJ1-1, with D maybe TRBD1 (5 bases). Germline V gene sequence: CDR1 SGHVS, CDR2 FQNEAQ. This CDR3 comprises 13 residues. V lost 6 bases and J lost 7, with 15 bases in between.

This clonotype was found a few times. The DNA of the CDR3 is TGCAGTGCTAGCCGTGCAGACTATAGCAATCAGCCCCAGCATTTT. Encoded protein: CSASRADYSNQPQHF. The rearrangement joins TRBV20-1 to TRBJ1-5; D gene ambiguous. The V gene lost 3 bases and the J gene lost 0 bases, with 12 bases spanning the gap. The CDR3 is made up of 15 amino acids. The germline V gene has CDR1 DFQATT and CDR2 SNEGSKA (reference sequence).

This clonotype has ten or more counts. V is TRBV4-3 and J is TRBJ2-2; 10 positions match TRBD2. The CDR3 is 16 amino acids. The germline V gene has CDR1 LGHNA and CDR2 YSLEER. Unmatched junction bases numbered 6, after V lost 0 bases and J lost 8 bases. The CDR3 is CASSQDPTSGAGELFF. Written as DNA, the CDR3 is TGCGCCAGCAGCCAAGATCCCACTAGCGGGGCTGGGGAGCTGTTTTTT.

The table lists this clonotype with a few counts. The gene calls are TRBV20-1 and TRBJ1-4; D is perhaps TRBD1 (5 bases). V lost 2 bases to trimming and J lost 0 bases, with 10 bases between them. The CDR3 is 15 amino acids. Germline values: CDR1 DFQATT, CDR2 SNEGSKA (reference sequence). CDR3 sequence: CSARRGGSTNEKLFF. The DNA for the CDR3 is TGCAGTGCTAGAAGGGGCGGGTCAACTAATGAAAAACTGTTTTTT.

CDR3 coding DNA: TGTGCCAGCAGTTACTCGGGACTAGCGGGGGCCAAGGGTGAGCAGTTCTTC. Translated: CASSYSGLAGAKGEQFF. The rearrangement uses TRBV6-5 and TRBJ2-1; 14 bases are a match to TRBD2. The CDR3 runs 17 residues. Germline loops: CDR1 MNHEY, CDR2 SVGAGI. The V gene end was trimmed by 0 bases and the J gene end by 9 bases; junction bases not matched to a gene: 7.

A word on this clonotype: Germline and junction disagree at one end, which may indicate a read error. The rearrangement uses TRBV5-1 and TRBJ2-1; 11 nucleotides line up with TRBD2. The CDR3 runs 16 residues. The germline gives CDR1 SGHRS, CDR2 YFSETQ. As DNA, the CDR3 is TGCGCCACCAGCCCGTCCCTAGCGGGGGGCTACAATGAGCAGTTCTTC. This gives the protein CATSPSLAGGYNEQFF.

The chain carries TRBV28 and TRBJ2-1, with D maybe TRBD1 (5 bases). V lost 2 bases to trimming and J lost 13 bases, with 15 bases between them. Looked up from germline, CDR1 is MDHEN and CDR2 is SYDVKM. The CDR3 sequence is 13 residues long. The CDR3 DNA is TGTGCCAGCAGTTTAGGCGCTACGACAGTCCAGTTCTTC. Protein sequence: CASSLGATTVQFF.

J is TRBJ2-1 and V is TRBV20-1, with D hard to call. V lost 3 bases and J 2 bases, leaving 8 bases between the germline ends. CDR1 is DFQATT and CDR2 is SNEGSKA in the germline V gene (reference sequence). The CDR3 contains 13 residues. Written as DNA, the CDR3 is TGCAGTGCTAGTATGCTCCCCTACAATGAGCAGTTCTTC. It yields the protein CSASMLPYNEQFF.

The rearrangement joins TRBV7-2 to TRBJ1-2; D uncertain. The CDR3 length is 15 residues. Germline CDR1 is SGHTA and CDR2 is FQGNSA. V dropped 5 bases and J dropped 2 bases, with 15 bases sitting between them. CDR3 in amino acids: CASSPSLTPNYGYTF. The CDR3 DNA is TGTGCCAGCAGCCCGAGCTTGACACCGAACTATGGCTACACCTTC.

The V and J genes are TRBV20-1 and TRBJ2-5; TRBD1 matches 7 bases. CDR1 is DFQATT, CDR2 SNEGSKA, per germline (reference sequence). The CDR3 is made up of 14 amino acids. V dropped 6 bases and J dropped 5; count of bases not matched to a gene: 12. The CDR3 sequence is CSATLTGVGETQYF. The CDR3 region has the DNA TGCAGTGCCACCCTAACAGGGGTAGGGGAGACCCAGTACTTC.

The V gene is TRBV20-1, the J gene TRBJ2-3; 8 bases align to TRBD2. Germline CDR1 DFQATT, CDR2 SNEGSKA (reference sequence). The CDR3 consists of 16 residues. The junction had 20 bases not matched to a gene; V was cut back by 7 bases and J by 8 bases. In DNA, the CDR3 is TGCAGTGTCGATAGATCCGCAGCGGGAGACTCGCTTACGCAGTATTTT. Its translation: CSVDRSAAGDSLTQYF.

The chain links TRBV3-1 to TRBJ2-7, with a possible D match to TRBD2 (6 bases). The germline V gene encodes CDR1 LGHDT and CDR2 YNNKEL (reference sequence). Trimming removed 2 bases at V and 2 bases at J, with 7 bases between. This CDR3 spans 13 amino acids. The CDR3 nucleotides read TGTGCCAGCAGCCAATCGGGAGCCTACGAGCAGTACTTC. It translates to CASSQSGAYEQYF.